The next 32 T cell receptor beta chains were all read from a single sample in a study of cytomegalovirus exposure and HLA in healthy donors. Assay used: immunoSEQ multiplex PCR; TCRdb lists only in-frame clones, some missing. The sample lists about 360,000 clones, 86% occurring once. The sample was PBMCs. These receptors were taken from a woman between 18 and 30 years old in good health and CMV-seronegative.

The chain combines TRBV7-7 with TRBJ2-1; D might be TRBD2 (6 bases). The CDR3 runs to 16 residues. Germline-derived CDR1 and CDR2 are SSHAT and FNYEAQ (reference sequence). Trimming removed 5 bases at V and 6 bases at J, with 20 bases between. The CDR3 loop reads CASSPTAGNLPNEQFF. The CDR3, as DNA: TGTGCCAGCAGCCCCACGGCGGGAAATTTACCCAATGAGCAGTTCTTC.

The V gene is TRBV29-1, the J gene TRBJ1-4; 8 positions agree with TRBD1. The CDR3 runs to 15 residues. CDR1 and CDR2 (germline): SQVTM, ANQGSEA. The J segment lost 6 bases and the V segment lost 6 bases, leaving 12 bases of the junction unmatched. Here the CDR3 DNA reads TGCAGCGTCATTGGGCCAGGGGGCTCGGATGAAAAACTGTTTTTT. Translating it yields CSVIGPGGSDEKLFF.

The V gene is TRBV27, the J gene TRBJ2-7; D gene uncertain. The CDR3 runs to 13 residues. Trimming pared 2 bases from V and 4 bases from J, leaving 9 bases between. Per the germline V gene, CDR1 is MNHEY and CDR2 is SMNVEV (reference sequence). This chain's CDR3 is CASSLGSGYEQYF. The CDR3 region has the DNA TGTGCCAGCAGTTTAGGATCGGGTTACGAGCAGTACTTC.

The chain joins TRBV2 to TRBJ2-1; 7 nucleotides line up with TRBD1. CDR1 is SNHLY, CDR2 FYNNEI, per germline. There are 13 residues in the CDR3. V trimming: 8 bases; J trimming: 8 bases; junction bases outside the gene matches: 9. CDR3 sequence: CASDREKMDEQFF. CDR3 in DNA: TGTGCCAGCGACAGGGAGAAAATGGATGAGCAGTTCTTC.

This clone was recorded once. The rearrangement joins TRBV28 to TRBJ1-1, with D possibly being TRBD1 (5 bases). CDR1 and CDR2 (germline): MDHEN, SYDVKM. The ends were cut back, 5 bases at V and 0 bases at J, with 13 bases in the middle. There are 15 residues in the CDR3. In DNA, the CDR3 is TGTGCCAGCAGTCCCGCCCAGGACATGAACACTGAAGCTTTCTTT. Protein sequence: CASSPAQDMNTEAFF.

In this sample, this clone turned up many times. The rearrangement joins TRBV15 to TRBJ2-3; D gene unclear. Trimming pared 0 bases from V and 11 bases from J, leaving 9 bases between. The CDR3 runs 12 residues. Germline CDR1 LNHNV, CDR2 YYDKDF (reference sequence). The CDR3 coding sequence is TGTGCCACCAGCAGAGATTGGCTAGGGCAGTATTTT. Residues: CATSRDWLGQYF.

In this sample, this clone turned up a few times. The chain carries TRBV6-6 and TRBJ2-7, with TRBD2 as a possible D gene (6 bases). The V gene's germline CDR1 is MNHNY and CDR2 SVGAGI (reference sequence). The V end lost 0 bases, the J end lost 6 bases, and 9 bases lay between the germline ends. The CDR3 has 13 amino acids. CDR3 sequence: CASSYSRGSEQYF. The CDR3, as DNA: TGTGCCAGCAGTTACTCGCGGGGTAGCGAGCAGTACTTC.

J is TRBJ2-7 and V is TRBV30; 10 nucleotides match TRBD1. V lost 3 bases to trimming and J lost 7 bases; unmatched junction nucleotides: 12. This CDR3 is 15 amino acids long. Germline lookup yields CDR1 GTSNPN and CDR2 SVGIG (reference sequence). The CDR3 sequence: CAWRIVGQGVSEQYF. CDR3 nucleotides: TGTGCCTGGAGAATTGTCGGACAGGGGGTCTCAGAGCAGTACTTC.

This clone was picked up one time. J is TRBJ1-3 and V is TRBV30, with D maybe TRBD1 (6 bases). This CDR3 spans 14 amino acids. V lost 1 base, J lost 0 bases, and 7 bases lay in between. From germline, CDR1 is GTSNPN and CDR2 SVGIG (reference sequence). The CDR3 region has the DNA TGTGCCTGGAGTGGACAGGTCTCTGGAAACACCATATATTTT. This encodes CAWSGQVSGNTIYF.

V is TRBV4-1 and J is TRBJ2-1, with D maybe TRBD2 (7 bases). The CDR3 is 16 residues long. Trimming removed 4 bases from V and 6 bases from J, with 19 bases in between. Germline CDR1 MGHRA, CDR2 YSYEKL. In DNA form, the CDR3 reads TGCGCCAGCAGCCTCGATGGGGGGGGCGTCGTCAATGAGCAGTTCTTC. It codes for CASSLDGGGVVNEQFF.

This sequence joins TRBV30 and TRBJ1-2; 8 bases line up with TRBD1. The V segment lost 8 bases and the J segment 4 bases; nucleotides outside the gene matches: 3. This CDR3 has 11 amino acids. From germline, CDR1 is GTSNPN and CDR2 SVGIG (reference sequence). The CDR3 nucleotides are TGTGCCGGGGACAGGAGCTATGGCTACACCTTC. Translation: CAGDRSYGYTF. The full variable domain, with the rest looked up from reference TRBV30 and TRBJ1-2, is SQTIHQWPATLVQPVGSPLSLECTVEGTSNPNLYWYRQAAGRGLQLLFYSVGIGQISSEVPQNLSASRPQDRQFILSSKKLLLSDSGFYLCAGDRSYGYTFGSGTRLTVV.

The V and J genes are TRBV5-4 and TRBJ2-5; 15 positions agree with TRBD2. V was clipped by 4 bases and J by 2 bases; unmatched bases: 9. The CDR3 totals 18 residues. Germline V CDR1 and CDR2: SGHNT, YYREEE (reference sequence). The CDR3 loop reads CASSGAGTSGRPQETQYF. CDR3 nucleotides: TGTGCCAGCAGCGGAGCCGGGACTAGCGGGAGGCCTCAAGAGACCCAGTACTTC.

The chain couples TRBV25-1 to TRBJ2-2; weak D call: TRBD2 (5 bases). This CDR3 region has 16 residues. Deletions cut 1 base from V and 6 bases from J, with 15 bases between. Germline CDR1 and CDR2: MGHDK and SYGVNS. The CDR3 nucleotides are TGTGCCAGCAGTGAATTAAGCGGAGCAGCCCCCGGGGAGCTGTTTTTT. This sequence encodes CASSELSGAAPGELFF. The variable domain in full, completed from reference TRBV25-1 and TRBJ2-2, reads EADIYQTPRYLVIGTGKKITLECSQTMGHDKMYWYQQDPGMELHLIHYSYGVNSTEKGDLSSESTVSRIRTEHFPLTLESARPSHTSQYLCASSELSGAAPGELFFGEGSRLTVL.

The chain is built from TRBV4-1 and TRBJ1-1; D might be TRBD1 (6 bases). Trimming shortened V by 3 bases and J by 1 base, and 15 bases separated the two germline ends. Germline CDR1 MGHRA, CDR2 YSYEKL. CDR3 length: 16 residues. The chain's CDR3 is CASSHLVPDRNTEAFF. CDR3 DNA sequence: TGCGCCAGCAGCCACCTAGTCCCGGACAGGAACACTGAAGCTTTCTTT.

The rearrangement links TRBV5-4 to TRBJ2-2; 8 nucleotides match TRBD2. Germline CDR1 is SGHNT and CDR2 is YYREEE (reference sequence). The CDR3 is 16 residues long. After removal of 4 bases from V and 2 bases from J, the junction contained 7 bases not matched to a gene. The DNA of the CDR3 is TGTGCCAGCAGCAAAAAACTAGCGGATAACACCGGGGAGCTGTTTTTT. The encoded protein is CASSKKLADNTGELFF.

The chain recombines TRBV28 with TRBJ1-2; D not resolved. Germline V gene sequence: CDR1 MDHEN, CDR2 SYDVKM. The CDR3 runs 13 residues. Trimming left V 5 bases short and J 7 bases short, with 14 bases between. The CDR3 sequence is CASSTTGVVGYTF. CDR3 DNA sequence: TGTGCCAGCAGTACCACCGGGGTGGTTGGCTACACCTTC.

The rearrangement uses TRBV29-1 and TRBJ1-3; D is uncertain. V was cut by 2 bases and J by 0 bases, with 8 bases left in between. Germline V gives CDR1 SQVTM, CDR2 ANQGSEA. This CDR3 is 14 amino acids long. This CDR3 reads CSVELEYSGNTIYF. DNA of the CDR3: TGCAGCGTTGAACTGGAGTACTCTGGAAACACCATATATTTT.

The chain links TRBV27 to TRBJ2-5, with TRBD1 matching over 9 bases. Germline CDR1 and CDR2: MNHEY and SMNVEV (reference sequence). The CDR3 has 14 amino acids. V lost 6 bases to trimming and J lost 5 bases; unmatched junction nucleotides: 7. The CDR3 loop is CASRGGTGYETQYF. CDR3 DNA sequence: TGTGCCAGCAGAGGGGGGACAGGGTATGAGACCCAGTACTTC.

The rearrangement uses TRBV5-1 and TRBJ2-7; D is perhaps TRBD2 (5 bases). This CDR3 spans 14 amino acids. Germline V lookup: CDR1 SGHRS, CDR2 YFSETQ. V was pared by 2 bases and J by 1 base, with 10 bases between. CDR3: CASSFSGGSYEQYF. In DNA form, the CDR3 reads TGCGCCAGCAGCTTTAGTGGAGGATCCTACGAGCAGTACTTC.

This chain uses TRBV2 with TRBJ1-3; D not certain. CDR3 length equals 16 residues. Looked up from germline, CDR1 is SNHLY and CDR2 is FYNNEI. Trimming stripped 3 bases from V and 0 bases from J, with 12 bases between. CDR3 DNA: TGTGCCAGCAGTGAGTCCCGGGGAAGCTCTGGAAACACCATATATTTT. It encodes CASSESRGSSGNTIYF.

The chain is built from TRBV2 and TRBJ2-7; 9 nucleotides agree with TRBD2. The CDR3 is 15 residues long. After removal of 4 bases from V and 5 bases from J, the junction contained 9 bases not matched to a gene. The germline V gene has CDR1 SNHLY and CDR2 FYNNEI. Here the CDR3 DNA reads TGTGCCAGCAGTGGGCTAGCGGGATTGGCGGACGAGCAGTACTTC. Translating it yields CASSGLAGLADEQYF.

This chain's CDR3 is CASSPGGDRTDTQYF. CDR3 in DNA: TGTGCCAGCTCACCAGGGGGCGATCGGACAGATACGCAGTATTTT. This chain links TRBV18 with TRBJ2-3, with D maybe TRBD1 (6 bases). The CDR3 covers 15 residues. Germline CDR1 and CDR2: KGHSH and LQKENI. The V and J ends lost 2 bases and 3 bases respectively, with 12 bases between them.

Concerning this clone: At the DNA level, this CDR3 is encoded by other sequences in the same sample as well. The chain employs TRBV30 and TRBJ1-2; D possibly corresponds to TRBD1 (5 bases). Germline loops: CDR1 GTSNPN, CDR2 SVGIG (reference sequence). Trimming pared 1 base from V and 4 bases from J, leaving 7 bases between. The CDR3 has 12 amino acids. In DNA form, the CDR3 reads TGTGCCTGGAGTGCCCAGGGCTATGGCTACACCTTC. Translating gives CAWSAQGYGYTF.

This clone occurred once. The J gene is TRBJ1-5, the V gene TRBV2; TRBD1 matches at 9 bases. CDR1 is SNHLY and CDR2 is FYNNEI in the germline V gene. The CDR3 runs to 14 residues. Trimming cost V 8 bases and J 4 bases; bases outside gene matches: 6. The CDR3: CASGGQGKNQPQHF. The CDR3 bases are TGTGCCAGCGGAGGACAGGGGAAAAATCAGCCCCAGCATTTT. Full variable domain (outside the CDR3, taken from reference TRBV2 and TRBJ1-5): EPEVTQTPSHQVTQMGQEVILRCVPISNHLYFYWYRQILGQKVEFLVSFYNNEISEKSEIFDDQFSVERPDGSNFTLKIRSTKLEDSAMYFCASGGQGKNQPQHFGDGTRLSIL.

This clone is a singleton in its sample. The V and J genes are TRBV5-1 and TRBJ2-1; perhaps TRBD2 as D (5 bases). CDR1 is SGHRS, CDR2 YFSETQ, per germline. The V gene lost 7 bases and the J gene lost 1 base, with 15 bases spanning the gap. There are 15 residues in the CDR3. CDR3 sequence (DNA): TGCGCCAGCGACCTCGTGGGAGAGTCCTACAATGAGCAGTTCTTC. It translates to CASDLVGESYNEQFF. Using reference TRBV5-1 and TRBJ2-1 for the parts outside the CDR3, the full variable domain is KAGVTQTPRYLIKTRGQQVTLSCSPISGHRSVSWYQQTPGQGLQFLFEYFSETQRNKGNFPGRFSGRQFSNSRSEMNVSTLELGDSALYLCASDLVGESYNEQFFGPGTRLTVL.

This chain uses TRBV7-3 with TRBJ2-1; 8 bases are shared with TRBD1. Germline lookup yields CDR1 SGHTA and CDR2 FQGTGA. This CDR3 is built from 15 residues. J gave up 5 bases and V 5 bases, and 8 bases lay outside the gene matches. CDR3 region: CASSLGQVRDNEQFF. The DNA of the CDR3 is TGTGCCAGCAGCCTGGGACAGGTTAGGGACAATGAGCAGTTCTTC.

This clone appeared once. The gene calls are TRBV6-6 and TRBJ2-7; TRBD2 matches 14 bases. The CDR3 sequence is 15 residues long. CDR1 is MNHNY, CDR2 SVGAGI, per germline (reference sequence). With 5 bases clipped from V and 3 bases from J, the junction kept 3 bases outside the gene matches. In nucleotides, the CDR3 is TGTGCCAGCAGTCGGACTAGCGGGGGGAACTACGAGCAGTACTTC. It encodes CASSRTSGGNYEQYF.

This clone was counted once. The chain recombines TRBV14 with TRBJ2-5, with D perhaps matching TRBD2 (6 bases). Trimming shortened V by 4 bases and J by 2 bases, and 14 bases separated the two germline ends. The CDR3 is 15 residues long. Per germline, CDR1 SGHDN and CDR2 FVKESK. The CDR3 sequence is CASSRKLAWQETQYF. The CDR3 DNA reads TGTGCCAGCAGCCGAAAACTAGCTTGGCAAGAGACCCAGTACTTC.

The genes are TRBV10-2 and TRBJ2-7, with 8 bases identical to TRBD1. Trimming removed 5 bases from V and 1 base from J; junction bases left unmatched: 16. The CDR3 has 18 amino acids. The V gene's germline CDR1 is WSHSY and CDR2 SAAADI. CDR3 coding DNA: TGCGCCAGCAGTCCTGCCCTCTTTGCGGGACAGGTTTCCTACGAGCAGTACTTC. Translated: CASSPALFAGQVSYEQYF.

The chain uses TRBV27 and TRBJ2-7; 14 bases line up with TRBD2. Germline trimming cut 3 bases from V and 5 bases from J; bases unmatched to any gene: 3. Germline V gene data show CDR1 as MNHEY and CDR2 as SMNVEV (reference sequence). This CDR3 comprises 15 residues. The CDR3 DNA reads TGTGCCAGCAGTTTCGGGACTAGCGGGAGAAACGAGCAGTACTTC. Amino acid sequence: CASSFGTSGRNEQYF.

This chain uses TRBV30 with TRBJ1-2, with a tentative D call TRBD1 (5 bases). V lost 3 bases and J 0 bases, leaving 11 bases between the germline ends. Germline V gives CDR1 GTSNPN, CDR2 SVGIG (reference sequence). The CDR3 has 14 amino acids. In DNA form, the CDR3 reads TGTGCCTGGAGCGACGACAGCGCTAACTATGGCTACACCTTC. The encoded protein is CAWSDDSANYGYTF.

V usage is TRBV4-1 and J usage is TRBJ2-2; 12 positions agree with TRBD2. Looked up from germline, CDR1 is MGHRA and CDR2 is YSYEKL. This CDR3 has 16 residues. V shed 1 base, J shed 6 bases, and the junction held 3 bases outside the gene matches. CDR3 DNA: TGCGCCAGCAGCCAAGGGCTAGCGGGAGGGGCCGGGGAGCTGTTTTTT. It translates to CASSQGLAGGAGELFF.